Given below is one TCR beta chain in context. Germline CDR1 and CDR2: MGHRA and YSYEKL. The CDR3 has 20 amino acids. Trimming removed 0 bases at V and 1 base at J, with 19 bases between. This table comes from immunoSEQ multiplex PCR, and its TCRdb copy is limited to in-frame clones, with some not included. The profile shows some 40,000 clones, about 93% of them singletons. The record originates from a study of OX40 agonist ivuxolimab in advanced cancers. This TCR derives from an adult with an advanced solid tumor such as melanoma, head and neck, liver or kidney cancer. The sequences come from CD4+ or CD8+ T cells sorted from blood, collected in a trial of the OX40 agonist ivuxolimab. The rearrangement links TRBV4-1 to TRBJ2-6, with D hard to call. The CDR3 bases are TGCGCCAGCAGCCAAGATCCCCGGCCCGAACGTAGGTCTGGGGCCAACGTCCTGACTTTC. Translation gives CASSQDPRPERRSGANVLTF.